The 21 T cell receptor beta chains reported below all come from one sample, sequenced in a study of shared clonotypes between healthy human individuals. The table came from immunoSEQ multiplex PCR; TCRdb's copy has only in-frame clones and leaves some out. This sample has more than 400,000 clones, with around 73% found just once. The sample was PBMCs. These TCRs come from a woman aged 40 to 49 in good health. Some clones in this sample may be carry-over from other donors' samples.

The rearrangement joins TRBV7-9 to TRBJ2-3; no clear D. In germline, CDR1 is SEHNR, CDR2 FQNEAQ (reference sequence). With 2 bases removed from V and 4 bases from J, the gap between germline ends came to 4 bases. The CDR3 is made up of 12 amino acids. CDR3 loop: CASSLFADTQYF. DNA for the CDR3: TGTGCCAGCAGCTTATTTGCAGATACGCAGTATTTT.

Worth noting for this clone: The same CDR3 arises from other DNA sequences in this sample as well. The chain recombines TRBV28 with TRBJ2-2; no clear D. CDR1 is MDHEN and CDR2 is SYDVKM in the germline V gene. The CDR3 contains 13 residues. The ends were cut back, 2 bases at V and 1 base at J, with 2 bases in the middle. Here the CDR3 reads CASSLGNTGELFF. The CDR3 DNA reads TGTGCCAGCAGTTTAGGGAACACCGGGGAGCTGTTTTTT.

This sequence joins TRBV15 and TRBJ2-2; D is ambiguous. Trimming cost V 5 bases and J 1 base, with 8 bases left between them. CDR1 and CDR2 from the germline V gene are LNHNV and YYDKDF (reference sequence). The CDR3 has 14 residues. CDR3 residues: CATSVSRNTGELFF. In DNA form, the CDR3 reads TGTGCCACCAGCGTTAGTAGGAACACCGGGGAGCTGTTTTTT. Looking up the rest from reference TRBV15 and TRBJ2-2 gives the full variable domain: DAMVIQNPRYQVTQFGKPVTLSCSQTLNHNVMYWYQQKSSQAPKLLFHYYDKDFNNEADTPDNFQSRRPNTSFCFLDIRSPGLGDTAMYLCATSVSRNTGELFFGEGSRLTVL.

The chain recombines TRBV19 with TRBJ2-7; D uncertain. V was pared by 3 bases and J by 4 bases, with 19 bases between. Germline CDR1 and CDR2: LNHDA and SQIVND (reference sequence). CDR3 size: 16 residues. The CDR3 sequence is CASSISAAFLAYEQYF. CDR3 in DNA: TGTGCCAGTAGTATTTCAGCAGCCTTTCTTGCATACGAGCAGTACTTC.

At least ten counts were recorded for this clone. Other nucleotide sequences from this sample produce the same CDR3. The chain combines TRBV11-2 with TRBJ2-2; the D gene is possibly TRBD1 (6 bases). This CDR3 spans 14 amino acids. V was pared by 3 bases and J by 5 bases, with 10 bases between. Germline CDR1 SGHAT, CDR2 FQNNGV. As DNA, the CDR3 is TGTGCCAGCAGCTTCGGCAGGGGTACCGGGGAGCTGTTTTTT. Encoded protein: CASSFGRGTGELFF.

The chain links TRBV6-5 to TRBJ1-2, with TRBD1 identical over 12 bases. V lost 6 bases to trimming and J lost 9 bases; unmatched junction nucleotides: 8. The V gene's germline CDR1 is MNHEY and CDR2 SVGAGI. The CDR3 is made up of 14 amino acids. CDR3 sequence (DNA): TGTGCCAGCAGCTCGGGACAGGGGGCGAGGAGCTACACCTTC. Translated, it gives CASSSGQGARSYTF.

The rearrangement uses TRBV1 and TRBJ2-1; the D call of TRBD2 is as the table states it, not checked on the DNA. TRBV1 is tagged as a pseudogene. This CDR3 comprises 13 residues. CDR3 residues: CTNLAGGYNEQFF. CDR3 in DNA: TGCACCAATCTAGCGGGAGGCTACAATGAGCAGTTCTTC.

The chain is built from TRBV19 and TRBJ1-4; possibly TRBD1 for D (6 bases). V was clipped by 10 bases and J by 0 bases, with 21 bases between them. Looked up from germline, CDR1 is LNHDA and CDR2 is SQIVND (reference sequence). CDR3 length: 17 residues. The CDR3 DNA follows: TGTGCCACCCGGGACGTTGCAGGGGTGGCAACTAATGAAAAACTGTTTTTT. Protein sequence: CATRDVAGVATNEKLFF.

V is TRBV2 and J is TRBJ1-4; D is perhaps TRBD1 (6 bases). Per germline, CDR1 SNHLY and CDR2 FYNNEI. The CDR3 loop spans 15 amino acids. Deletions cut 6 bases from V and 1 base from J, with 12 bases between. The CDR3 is CASSLHRETNEKLFF. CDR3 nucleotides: TGTGCCAGCAGCCTACACAGGGAAACTAATGAAAAACTGTTTTTT.

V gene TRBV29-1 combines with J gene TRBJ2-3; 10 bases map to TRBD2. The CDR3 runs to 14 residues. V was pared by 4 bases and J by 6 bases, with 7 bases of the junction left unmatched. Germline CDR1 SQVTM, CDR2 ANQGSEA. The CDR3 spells CSVGTSGAGDTQYF. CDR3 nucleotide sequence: TGCAGCGTTGGGACTAGCGGCGCGGGGGATACGCAGTATTTT.

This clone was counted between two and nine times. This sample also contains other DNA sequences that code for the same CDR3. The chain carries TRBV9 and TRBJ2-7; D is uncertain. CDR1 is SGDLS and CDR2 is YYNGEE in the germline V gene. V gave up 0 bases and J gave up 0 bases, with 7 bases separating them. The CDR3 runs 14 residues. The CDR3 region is CASSVDHSSYEQYF. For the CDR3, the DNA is TGTGCCAGCAGCGTAGACCATAGCTCCTACGAGCAGTACTTC.

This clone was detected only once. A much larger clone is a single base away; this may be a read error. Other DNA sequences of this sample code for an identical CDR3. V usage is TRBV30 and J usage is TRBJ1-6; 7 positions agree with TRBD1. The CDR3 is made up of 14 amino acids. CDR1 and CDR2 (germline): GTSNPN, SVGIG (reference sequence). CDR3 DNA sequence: TGCGCCTGGAGTACCGGGACAGTTAATTCACCCCTCCACTTT. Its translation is CAWSTGTVNSPLHF.

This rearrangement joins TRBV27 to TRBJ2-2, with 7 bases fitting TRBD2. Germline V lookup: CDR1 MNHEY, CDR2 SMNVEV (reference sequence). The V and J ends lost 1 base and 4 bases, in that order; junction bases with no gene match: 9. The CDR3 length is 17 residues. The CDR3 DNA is TGTGCCAGCAGTTTATACGGCGGGAGCGTGGGCACCGGGGAGCTGTTTTTT. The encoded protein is CASSLYGGSVGTGELFF.

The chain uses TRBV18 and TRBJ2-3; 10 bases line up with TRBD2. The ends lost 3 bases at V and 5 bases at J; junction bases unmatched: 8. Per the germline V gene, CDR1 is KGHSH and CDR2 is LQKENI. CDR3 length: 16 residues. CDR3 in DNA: TGTGCCAGCTCACCCGGGCTAGCGGGAGACGGAGATACGCAGTATTTT. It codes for CASSPGLAGDGDTQYF.

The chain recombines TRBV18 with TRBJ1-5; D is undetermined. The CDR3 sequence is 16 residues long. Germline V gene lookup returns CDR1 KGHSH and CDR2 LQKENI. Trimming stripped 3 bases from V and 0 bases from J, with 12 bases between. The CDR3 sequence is CASSPQAIDSNQPQHF. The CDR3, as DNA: TGTGCCAGCTCACCCCAAGCCATCGATAGCAATCAGCCCCAGCATTTT.

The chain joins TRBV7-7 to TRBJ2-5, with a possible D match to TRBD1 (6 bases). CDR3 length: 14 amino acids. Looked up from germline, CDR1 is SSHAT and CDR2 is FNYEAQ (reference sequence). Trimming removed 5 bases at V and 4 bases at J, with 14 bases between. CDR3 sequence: CASSPGTQGETQYF. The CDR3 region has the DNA TGTGCCAGCAGCCCCGGGACACAGGGAGAGACCCAGTACTTC.

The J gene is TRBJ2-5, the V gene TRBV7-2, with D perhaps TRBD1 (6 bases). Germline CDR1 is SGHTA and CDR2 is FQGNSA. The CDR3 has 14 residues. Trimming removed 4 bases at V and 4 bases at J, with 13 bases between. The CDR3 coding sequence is TGTGCCAGCAGCTACCAACAGGGTGGAGAGACCCAGTACTTC. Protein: CASSYQQGGETQYF.

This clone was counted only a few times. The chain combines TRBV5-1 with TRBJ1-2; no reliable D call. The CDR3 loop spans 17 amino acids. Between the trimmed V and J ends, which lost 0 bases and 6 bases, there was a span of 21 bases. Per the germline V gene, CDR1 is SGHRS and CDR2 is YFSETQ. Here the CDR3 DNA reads TGCGCCAGCAGCTTGGGTATCTCGGGTTCGGGGTCGGATGGCTACACCTTC. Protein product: CASSLGISGSGSDGYTF.

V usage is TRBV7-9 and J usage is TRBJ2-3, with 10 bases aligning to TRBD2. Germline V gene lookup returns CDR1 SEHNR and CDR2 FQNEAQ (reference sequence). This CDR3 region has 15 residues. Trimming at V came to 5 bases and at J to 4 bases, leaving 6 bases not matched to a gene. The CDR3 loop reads CASSPSGRAADTQYF. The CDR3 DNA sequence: TGTGCCAGCAGCCCGAGCGGGAGGGCCGCAGATACGCAGTATTTT.

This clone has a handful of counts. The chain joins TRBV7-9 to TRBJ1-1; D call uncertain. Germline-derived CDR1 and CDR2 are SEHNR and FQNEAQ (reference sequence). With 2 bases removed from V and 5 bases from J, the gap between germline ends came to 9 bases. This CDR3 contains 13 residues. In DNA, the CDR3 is TGTGCCAGCAGCTTATTCGTATCTACTGAAGCTTTCTTT. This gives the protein CASSLFVSTEAFF.

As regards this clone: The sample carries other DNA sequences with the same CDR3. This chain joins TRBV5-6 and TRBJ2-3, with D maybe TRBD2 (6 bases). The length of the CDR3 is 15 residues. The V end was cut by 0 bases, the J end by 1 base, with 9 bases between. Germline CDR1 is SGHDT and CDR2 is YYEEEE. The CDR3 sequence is CASSLGAGRTDTQYF. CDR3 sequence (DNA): TGTGCCAGCAGCTTGGGTGCGGGGCGCACAGATACGCAGTATTTT.